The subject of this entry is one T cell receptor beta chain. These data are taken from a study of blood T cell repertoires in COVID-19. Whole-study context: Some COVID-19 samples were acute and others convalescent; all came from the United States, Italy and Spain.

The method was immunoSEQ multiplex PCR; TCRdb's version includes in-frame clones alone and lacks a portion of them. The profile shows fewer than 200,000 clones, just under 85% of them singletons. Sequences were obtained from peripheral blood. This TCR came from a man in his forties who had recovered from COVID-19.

CDR3 residues: CASSDAGLGDTQYF. CDR3 bases: TGTGCCAGCAGTGACGCGGGGCTGGGGGATACGCAGTATTTT. The rearrangement joins TRBV2 to TRBJ2-3; possible D gene TRBD2, 6 bases. Germline CDR1 SNHLY, CDR2 FYNNEI. The CDR3 is made up of 14 amino acids. Deletions cut 3 bases from V and 6 bases from J, with 13 bases between.